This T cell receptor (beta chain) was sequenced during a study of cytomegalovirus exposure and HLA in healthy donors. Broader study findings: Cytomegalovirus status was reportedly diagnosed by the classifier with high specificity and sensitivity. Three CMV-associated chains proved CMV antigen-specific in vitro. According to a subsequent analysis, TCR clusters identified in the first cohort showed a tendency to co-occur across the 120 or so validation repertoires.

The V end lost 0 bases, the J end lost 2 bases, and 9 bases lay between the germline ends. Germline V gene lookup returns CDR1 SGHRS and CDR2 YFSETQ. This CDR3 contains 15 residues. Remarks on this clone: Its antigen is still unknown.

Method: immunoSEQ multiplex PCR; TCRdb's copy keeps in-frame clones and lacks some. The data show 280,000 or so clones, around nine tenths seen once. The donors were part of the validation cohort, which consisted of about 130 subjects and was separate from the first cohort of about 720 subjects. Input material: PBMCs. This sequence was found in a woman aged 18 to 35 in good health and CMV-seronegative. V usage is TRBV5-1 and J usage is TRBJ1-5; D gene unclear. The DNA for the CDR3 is TGCGCCAGCAGCTTGGGACCGGCGGGCAATCAGCCCCAGCATTTT. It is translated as CASSLGPAGNQPQHF.